The 10 T cell receptor beta chains presented below share a single source sample, sequenced in a study of blood T cell repertoires in COVID-19. Assay used: immunoSEQ multiplex PCR; TCRdb lists only in-frame clones, some missing. This table has approximately 89,000 clones, 87% appearing once. The sample consisted of peripheral blood. Receptors were obtained from a man in his sixties or seventies with acute or convalescent COVID-19.

This rearrangement joins TRBV28 to TRBJ1-6; 7 bases agree with TRBD1. J lost 10 bases, V lost 2 bases, and 2 bases had no gene match. The CDR3 consists of 13 residues. Germline V lookup: CDR1 MDHEN, CDR2 SYDVKM. CDR3 in DNA: TGTGCCAGCAGTTTAGACAGGGCATCACCCCTCCACTTT. Residues: CASSLDRASPLHF.

The chain couples TRBV30 to TRBJ2-7; D uncertain. The germline CDR1 and CDR2 sequences are GTSNPN and SVGIG (reference sequence). The CDR3 sequence is 11 residues long. The V and J ends lost 3 bases and 7 bases respectively, with 10 bases between them. CDR3 in DNA: TGTGCCTGGAGCGAGACACGTGAGCAGTACTTC. This gives the protein CAWSETREQYF.

This clone was seen only a few times. This chain links TRBV10-3 with TRBJ1-2; D is uncertain. Trimming left V 2 bases short and J 0 bases short, with 4 bases between. The germline V gene encodes CDR1 ENHRY and CDR2 SYGVKD. The CDR3 is 13 residues long. CDR3 coding DNA: TGTGCCATCAGTGAGACAGCTAACTATGGCTACACCTTC. As protein: CAISETANYGYTF.

The genes are TRBV19 and TRBJ2-1, with 14 bases identical to TRBD2. The germline CDR1 and CDR2 sequences are LNHDA and SQIVND (reference sequence). The CDR3 has 14 amino acids. The V and J ends lost 8 bases and 9 bases, in that order; junction bases with no gene match: 6. The CDR3 protein is CASSGLAGGGEQFF. Here the CDR3 DNA reads TGTGCCAGTTCCGGACTAGCGGGGGGAGGTGAGCAGTTCTTC.

The CDR3 protein is CASSLQGLSYEQYF. For the CDR3, the DNA is TGTGCCAGCAGCTTACAGGGACTATCATACGAGCAGTACTTC. The chain joins TRBV7-8 to TRBJ2-7, with 7 bases that match TRBD2. V shed 2 bases and J 4 bases; nucleotides not matched to a gene: 5. The germline CDR1 and CDR2 sequences are SGHVS and FQNEAQ. CDR3 length equals 14 residues.

The J gene is TRBJ1-2, the V gene TRBV19, with TRBD1 identical over 7 bases. With V trimmed by 7 bases and J by 4 bases, 12 bases remained unmatched. The CDR3 spans 15 residues. CDR1 is LNHDA and CDR2 is SQIVND in the germline V gene (reference sequence). The CDR3 bases are TGTGCCAGTATCCTGACAGGGACCTTTGGCTATGGCTACACCTTC. This translates into CASILTGTFGYGYTF.

The chain links TRBV19 to TRBJ2-2; 9 bases are a match to TRBD1. The germline CDR1 and CDR2 sequences are LNHDA and SQIVND (reference sequence). This CDR3 region has 18 residues. J lost 7 bases, V lost 2 bases, and 14 bases had no gene match. This CDR3 is CASSIPRDRVWYGGELFF. In DNA form, the CDR3 reads TGTGCCAGTAGTATACCCCGGGACAGGGTTTGGTATGGCGGGGAGCTGTTTTTT.

The gene calls are TRBV6-1 and TRBJ1-6; 8 bases are shared with TRBD1. Germline V gene data show CDR1 as MNHNS and CDR2 as SASEGT. The V segment lost 3 bases and the J segment 8 bases; nucleotides outside the gene matches: 6. There are 15 residues in the CDR3. The CDR3 is CASSEVPGGYSPLHF. The CDR3 DNA reads TGTGCCAGCAGTGAGGTGCCAGGGGGCTATTCACCCCTCCACTTT.

The chain employs TRBV11-3 and TRBJ2-1, with a possible D match to TRBD1 (6 bases). Germline V gives CDR1 SGHNT, CDR2 YENEEA. With 2 bases removed from V and 6 bases from J, the gap between germline ends came to 8 bases. The CDR3 is made up of 13 amino acids. The DNA for the CDR3 is TGTGCCAGCAGCTTAACAGGGTCCAATGAGCAGTTCTTC. Translation gives CASSLTGSNEQFF.

The chain uses TRBV6-1 and TRBJ1-6; D might be TRBD1 (6 bases). The V end lost 0 bases, the J end lost 0 bases, and 12 bases lay between the germline ends. The CDR3 runs 18 residues. Germline-derived CDR1 and CDR2 are MNHNS and SASEGT. The CDR3, as DNA: TGTGCCAGCAGTGAAGCGCTCACAGGGAGCTCCTATAATTCACCCCTCCACTTT. As protein: CASSEALTGSSYNSPLHF.